The 29 T cell receptor beta chains presented below share a single source sample, sequenced in a study of cytomegalovirus exposure and HLA in healthy donors. This PCR relied on a set of 60 Vbeta primers and 13 Jbeta primers. Assay: immunoSEQ multiplex PCR; the TCRdb copy retains only in-frame clones and omits some. The sample lists fewer than 120,000 clones; about 80% were seen once. Sequenced input: PBMCs. The receptors originated from a woman aged 60-75 years in good health and CMV-seropositive.

The V and J genes are TRBV19 and TRBJ2-7; D is unresolved. The CDR3 spans 17 residues. V dropped 4 bases and J dropped 0 bases, with 19 bases sitting between them. Germline V lookup: CDR1 LNHDA, CDR2 SQIVND (reference sequence). The DNA of the CDR3 is TGTGCCAGTAGTAGGGCCTGGGTTGGGCAAAGCTCCTACGAGCAGTACTTC. Translation: CASSRAWVGQSSYEQYF. Based on the CDR3 plus reference TRBV19 and TRBJ2-7, the full variable domain is DGGITQSPKYLFRKEGQNVTLSCEQNLNHDAMYWYRQDPGQGLRLIYYSQIVNDFQKGDIAEGYSVSREKKESFPLTVTSAQKNPTAFYLCASSRAWVGQSSYEQYFGPGTRLTVT.

V and J are TRBV28 and TRBJ2-7; 10 bases line up with TRBD2. The CDR3 consists of 18 residues. The V gene's germline CDR1 is MDHEN and CDR2 SYDVKM. V lost 1 base, J lost 6 bases, and 15 bases stayed unmatched. CDR3 sequence reads: CASSLSPGLGTSAGEQYF. CDR3 coding DNA: TGTGCCAGCAGTTTATCACCGGGTTTGGGGACTAGCGCTGGCGAGCAGTACTTC. Filled out from reference TRBV28 and TRBJ2-7, the complete variable domain reads DVKVTQSSRYLVKRTGEKVFLECVQDMDHENMFWYRQDPGLGLRLIYFSYDVKMKEKGDIPEGYSVSREKKERFSLILESASTNQTSMYLCASSLSPGLGTSAGEQYFGPGTRLTVT.

This chain uses TRBV5-5 with TRBJ1-4; TRBD1 agrees at 8 bases. Trimming removed 5 bases from V and 8 bases from J; junction bases left unmatched: 11. CDR3 length: 15 residues. The germline V gene encodes CDR1 SGHKS and CDR2 YYEKEE (reference sequence). The CDR3 nucleotides read TGTGCCAGCAGGTTTGGGGAACGGGACAGGGAAAAACTGTTTTTT. Amino acid sequence: CASRFGERDREKLFF.

V is TRBV13 and J is TRBJ2-2; TRBD1 is a possible D gene (6 bases). The V gene's germline CDR1 is PRHDT and CDR2 FYEKMQ (reference sequence). V was shortened by 2 bases and J by 0 bases, with 16 bases between the two germline ends. CDR3 length: 18 residues. CDR3 nucleotide sequence: TGTGCCAGCAGCTTACTAGGACAGATCTACGCGAACACCGGGGAGCTGTTTTTT. Amino acids: CASSLLGQIYANTGELFF.

The J gene is TRBJ2-1, the V gene TRBV27, with 7 bases aligning to TRBD2. CDR3 size: 14 residues. With V trimmed by 1 base and J by 6 bases, 3 bases remained unmatched. In germline, CDR1 is MNHEY, CDR2 SMNVEV (reference sequence). The CDR3 bases are TGTGCCAGCAGTTTATATACGGGGGGCAATGAGCAGTTCTTC. Encoded protein: CASSLYTGGNEQFF.

This clone was detected only a few times. The chain combines TRBV18 with TRBJ2-3, with no clear D. Trimming cost V 1 base and J 3 bases, with 8 bases left between them. The germline V gene has CDR1 KGHSH and CDR2 LQKENI. The CDR3 is made up of 14 amino acids. This chain's CDR3 is CASSPQQKTDTQYF. CDR3 DNA: TGTGCCAGCTCACCACAACAGAAAACAGATACGCAGTATTTT.

The chain combines TRBV21-1 with TRBJ2-1; TRBD1 was called by the table and not checked on the DNA. TRBV21-1 is annotated as a pseudogene. The CDR3 is 16 amino acids. The CDR3 is CASSENRGRSYNEQFF. CDR3 coding DNA: TGTGCCAGCAGCGAAAACAGGGGCCGCTCCTACAATGAGCAGTTCTTC.

The J gene is TRBJ2-1, the V gene TRBV11-2, with 16 bases aligning to TRBD2. CDR3 length equals 18 residues. Germline CDR1 and CDR2: SGHAT and FQNNGV. V gave up 1 base and J gave up 4 bases; unmatched junction bases: 4. The CDR3 DNA reads TGTGCCAGCAGCTTAGTGGGACTAGCGGGAGGGACATACAATGAGCAGTTCTTC. The encoded protein is CASSLVGLAGGTYNEQFF.

The rearrangement joins TRBV27 to TRBJ2-1, with 11 bases lining up with TRBD2. V lost 4 bases, J lost 6 bases, and 11 bases stayed unmatched. CDR3 length equals 17 residues. The germline V gene encodes CDR1 MNHEY and CDR2 SMNVEV (reference sequence). The chain's CDR3 is CASSSRLAGGPVNEQFF. In DNA, the CDR3 is TGTGCCAGCAGTTCCCGCTTAGCGGGAGGGCCAGTCAATGAGCAGTTCTTC.

V and J are TRBV1 and TRBJ2-4; the table's D call, TRBD2, has no DNA check behind it. TRBV1 is termed a pseudogene. The CDR3 runs 17 residues. CDR3 loop: CTSSQGWLAGAKNIQYF. CDR3 in DNA: TGCACCAGCAGCCAAGGGTGGCTAGCGGGGGCCAAAAACATTCAGTACTTC.

This rearrangement joins TRBV5-4 to TRBJ2-1; 12 nucleotides match TRBD2. Germline V gene sequence: CDR1 SGHNT, CDR2 YYREEE (reference sequence). V was clipped by 2 bases and J by 3 bases; unmatched bases: 3. The CDR3 consists of 16 residues. This CDR3 is CASSLQTSGGYNEQFF. The CDR3 DNA follows: TGTGCCAGCAGCTTACAGACTAGCGGGGGCTACAATGAGCAGTTCTTC.

This clone was recorded once. This rearrangement joins TRBV11-3 to TRBJ2-7, with a possible D match to TRBD2 (6 bases). V was cut by 5 bases and J by 2 bases, with 10 bases left in between. The CDR3 consists of 13 residues. Per germline, CDR1 SGHNT and CDR2 YENEEA. The CDR3 DNA follows: TGTGCCAGCAGCGTGGGCGGGACCTACGAGCAGTACTTC. This sequence encodes CASSVGGTYEQYF.

In its sample, this clone was seen once. The V call is TRBV29-1, the J call TRBJ2-7, with a tentative D call TRBD1 (5 bases). V was trimmed by 3 bases and J by 1 base, leaving 13 bases between them. This CDR3 contains 14 residues. In germline, CDR1 is SQVTM, CDR2 ANQGSEA. The CDR3 loop is CSVDQQARSYEQYF. The CDR3, as DNA: TGCAGCGTTGATCAACAGGCCCGTTCCTACGAGCAGTACTTC.

Points on this clone: At one end, the junction sequence differs from germline, possibly due to a read error. The chain combines TRBV7-9 with TRBJ2-7; D not certain. This CDR3 comprises 11 residues. Germline CDR1 reads SEHNR; CDR2 reads FQNEAQ (reference sequence). This chain's CDR3 is CSSSAQSEQYF. The CDR3 DNA is TGTTCCAGCAGCGCCCAGTCCGAGCAGTACTTC.

The chain employs TRBV27 and TRBJ2-7; D is unclear. Germline V CDR1 and CDR2: MNHEY, SMNVEV (reference sequence). This CDR3 contains 15 residues. V dropped 5 bases and J dropped 3 bases, with 17 bases sitting between them. The CDR3 loop reads CASSPLPRIGYEQYF. The CDR3 DNA is TGTGCCAGCAGTCCCCTCCCCCGAATCGGCTACGAGCAGTACTTC.

The rearrangement joins TRBV6-1 to TRBJ2-7; no clear D gene. Germline values: CDR1 MNHNS, CDR2 SASEGT. The CDR3 has 13 amino acids. Deletions cut 4 bases from V and 2 bases from J, with 9 bases between. The CDR3 reads CASSASGTYEQYF. CDR3 coding DNA: TGTGCCAGCAGTGCCTCAGGCACCTACGAGCAGTACTTC.

This chain uses TRBV5-5 with TRBJ2-1; D unclear. This CDR3 spans 18 amino acids. The V end lost 0 bases, the J end lost 4 bases, and 20 bases lay between the germline ends. The V gene's germline CDR1 is SGHKS and CDR2 YYEKEE (reference sequence). The CDR3 reads CASSLGFALEVGYNEQFF. CDR3 bases: TGTGCCAGCAGCTTGGGATTTGCGCTAGAGGTCGGGTACAATGAGCAGTTCTTC.

This rearrangement joins TRBV6-5 to TRBJ1-4, with D possibly being TRBD1 (6 bases). CDR1 and CDR2 (germline): MNHEY, SVGAGI. Trimming took 3 bases from V and 6 from J, leaving 14 bases between them. The CDR3 is 15 residues long. The CDR3 nucleotides read TGTGCCAGCAGTTATCGGGGGGCTCGAGATGAAAAACTGTTTTTT. It codes for CASSYRGARDEKLFF.

The V call is TRBV9, the J call TRBJ1-4; possible D gene TRBD1, 5 bases. From germline, CDR1 is SGDLS and CDR2 YYNGEE. The CDR3 length is 14 residues. V dropped 0 bases and J dropped 6 bases, with 9 bases sitting between them. The CDR3 region is CASSVAGGDEKLFF. For the CDR3, the DNA is TGTGCCAGCAGCGTAGCGGGGGGTGATGAAAAACTGTTTTTT.

CDR3 DNA sequence: TGTGCCTGGAGTTTCGATTGGGCTTTGAACACTGAAGCTTTCTTT. It encodes CAWSFDWALNTEAFF. The genes are TRBV30 and TRBJ1-1; no clear D. The CDR3 runs 15 residues. With 2 bases removed from V and 0 bases from J, the gap between germline ends came to 13 bases. CDR1 and CDR2 (germline): GTSNPN, SVGIG (reference sequence). The full variable domain, rest sourced from reference TRBV30 and TRBJ1-1, is SQTIHQWPATLVQPVGSPLSLECTVEGTSNPNLYWYRQAAGRGLQLLFYSVGIGQISSEVPQNLSASRPQDRQFILSSKKLLLSDSGFYLCAWSFDWALNTEAFFGQGTRLTVV.

The chain combines TRBV9 with TRBJ2-2; 9 bases are a match to TRBD2. The CDR3 loop spans 15 amino acids. CDR1 and CDR2 from the germline V gene are SGDLS and YYNGEE. V trimming: 0 bases; J trimming: 7 bases; junction bases outside the gene matches: 4. CDR3 in amino acids: CASSVVAGGNGELFF. The CDR3 nucleotides read TGTGCCAGCAGCGTAGTCGCGGGAGGGAACGGGGAGCTGTTTTTT.

This clone showed up just once. The V gene is TRBV28, the J gene TRBJ1-4; a weak D match, TRBD1 (6 bases). The CDR3 extends over 14 amino acids. With 6 bases removed from V and 8 bases from J, the gap between germline ends came to 16 bases. Per germline, CDR1 MDHEN and CDR2 SYDVKM. The CDR3 spells CASSSTPGAEKLFF. CDR3 DNA sequence: TGTGCCAGCAGCTCCACCCCAGGGGCAGAAAAACTGTTTTTT.

Only a few counts were recorded for this clone. This chain connects TRBV2 to TRBJ1-4, with 7 bases aligning to TRBD1. The CDR3 runs 18 residues. J gave up 6 bases and V 3 bases, and 16 bases lay outside the gene matches. Germline values: CDR1 SNHLY, CDR2 FYNNEI. Written as DNA, the CDR3 is TGTGCCAGCAGTGAGGCGATCAAGAAAGGGGGCGCTTATGAAAAACTGTTTTTT. As protein: CASSEAIKKGGAYEKLFF.

CDR3 residues: CASTPTRGKTSSTDTQYF. The CDR3 coding sequence is TGTGCCAGCACCCCTACGCGAGGCAAAACCTCTAGCACAGATACGCAGTATTTT. This chain uses TRBV28 with TRBJ2-3; D unresolved. From germline, CDR1 is MDHEN and CDR2 SYDVKM. V was pared by 7 bases and J by 0 bases, with 23 bases between. This CDR3 spans 18 amino acids.

The chain is built from TRBV5-1 and TRBJ2-5; TRBD1 is a possible D gene (5 bases). The J call may be wrong; the DNA end is better matched by TRBJ2-7. CDR1 and CDR2 (germline): SGHRS, YFSETQ. The CDR3 runs 11 residues. Here the CDR3 DNA reads TGCGCCAGCAGCCCAGGGATCGAGCAGTACTTC. It translates to CASSPGIEQYF.

In this sample, this clone turned up many times. V gene TRBV4-1 combines with J gene TRBJ1-1, with 10 positions matching TRBD1. Germline CDR1 is MGHRA and CDR2 is YSYEKL. V lost 7 bases and J lost 3; bases outside the gene matches: 11. This CDR3 comprises 16 residues. The CDR3 spells CASTPGDRGSHTEAFF. For the CDR3, the DNA is TGCGCCAGCACGCCCGGGGACAGGGGTTCTCACACTGAAGCTTTCTTT.

The V gene is TRBV29-1, the J gene TRBJ2-5; D is perhaps TRBD2 (6 bases). The J call is uncertain, as TRBJ2-7 better fits the DNA end. There are 12 residues in the CDR3. Germline V gives CDR1 SQVTM, CDR2 ANQGSEA. The CDR3 sequence: CSVGGGSYEQYF. The CDR3 nucleotides are TGCAGCGTTGGGGGAGGCTCCTACGAGCAGTACTTC.

The V call is TRBV5-1, the J call TRBJ2-7; perhaps TRBD1 as D (6 bases). Trimming took 0 bases from V and 5 from J, leaving 15 bases between them. The germline V gene has CDR1 SGHRS and CDR2 YFSETQ. The CDR3 sequence is 15 residues long. CDR3 DNA: TGCGCCAGCAGCTTGGTTCAGGGGTTTGTCAACGAGCAGTACTTC. Translated: CASSLVQGFVNEQYF.

This chain uses TRBV12-5 with TRBJ1-5; 8 nucleotides align to TRBD1. Looked up from germline, CDR1 is LGHNT and CDR2 is FRNRAP. There are 17 residues in the CDR3. Trimming cost V 1 base and J 6 bases; bases outside gene matches: 11. The chain's CDR3 is CASGLGQGLRSSQPQHF. Here the CDR3 DNA reads TGTGCTAGTGGTTTGGGACAGGGGTTGAGGTCGAGTCAGCCCCAGCATTTT.